The text below deals with one T cell receptor beta chain. What it recognizes is unknown. V dropped 2 bases and J dropped 4; count of bases not matched to a gene: 7. Germline V gene lookup returns CDR1 LNHDA and CDR2 SQIVND (reference sequence). The CDR3 length is 15 residues. The sample comes from a study of T cells in Graves' hyperthyroidism and ophthalmopathy. General study results and limits: The model forecast ophthalmopathy, anticipating it by a median around 6.5 months before onset.

From RNA transcripts, TCR beta CDR3 regions were amplified. Using the HTBI primer set, a first-round RT-PCR was run on the TCR CDR3. TCRdb analysed the multiplex PCR reads with MiXCR anew, one entry per CDR3 protein. The repertoire consists of fewer than 750,000 distinct CDR3 sequences, with about 14% occurring once and the leading ten covering around an eighth. Clinical symptoms, serum thyroxine, TRAb, thyroid ultrasound and orbital computed tomography informed diagnoses. Cells are PBMCs isolated from roughly 9.2 ml of fresh blood. Sequencing was performed on blood. This clonotype originated in a woman between 45 and 65 years old with Graves' ophthalmopathy. V usage is TRBV19 and J usage is TRBJ1-2; 7 bases are a match to TRBD1. CDR3 coding DNA: TGTGCCAGTAGTATAAGGCAGGGGGATGTCTATGGCTACACCTTC. The encoded protein is CASSIRQGDVYGYTF. Full variable domain (remainder filled in from reference TRBV19 and TRBJ1-2): DGGITQSPKYLFRKEGQNVTLSCEQNLNHDAMYWYRQDPGQGLRLIYYSQIVNDFQKGDIAEGYSVSREKKESFPLTVTSAQKNPTAFYLCASSIRQGDVYGYTFGSGTRLTVV.